The clone carrying this T cell receptor beta chain was seen only once. This sample is drawn from a study of shared clonotypes between healthy human individuals. Germline V lookup: CDR1 MNHNS, CDR2 SASEGT. J was trimmed by 7 bases and V by 2 bases; bases with no gene match: 12. The CDR3 has 16 amino acids. The run depth of the assay was deep. Clones were sequenced by immunoSEQ multiplex PCR, and TCRdb holds only the in-frame ones, with some missing. The sample includes 730,000 or so clones, 72% of them seen just once. The specimen sequenced was memory CD4+ T cells sorted from blood. Noted subset: CD45RA-negative fraction. The sequence came from a woman in her twenties or thirties in good health. J is TRBJ2-7 and V is TRBV6-1, with TRBD2 matching 9 bases. The DNA for the CDR3 is TGTGCCAGCAGTGAACGGTATATAGCGGGAGCAGGGGAGCAGTACTTC. This sequence encodes CASSERYIAGAGEQYF.